Given below is one T cell receptor beta chain in context. Its specificity is not known. The data were taken from a study of identical twins. Unique molecular identifiers were in the cDNA, with template-switch universal primer binding. TCRdb re-derived calls from the 5' RACE reads in MiXCR, one entry per CDR3 protein. The repertoire holds 1.5 million to 2 million distinct CDR3 sequences, with roughly 35% as singletons. With 3 bases removed from V and 1 base from J, the gap between germline ends came to 9 bases. The CDR3 totals 14 residues. The V gene's germline CDR1 is SNHLY and CDR2 FYNNEI. Study-level points and caveats: Out-of-frame alpha sequences shared between twins exhibited an excess of low generation probability.

Material: cord blood. The chain is built from TRBV2 and TRBJ2-5, with a tentative D call TRBD1 (5 bases). The source of this sequence is a newborn girl in good health. In nucleotides, the CDR3 is TGTGCCAGCAGTGAGGCCAGGGCCCAAGAGACCCAGTACTTC. It specifies CASSEARAQETQYF.